This TCR beta chain was captured in a study of T cell changes during pregnancy in multiple sclerosis. CDR1 and CDR2 from the germline V gene are LGHNA and YNFKEQ. The CDR3 consists of 14 residues. Trimming cost V 2 bases and J 2 bases, with 9 bases left between them. The method was immunoSEQ multiplex PCR; TCRdb's version includes in-frame clones alone and lacks a portion of them. The table lists over 50,000 clones, 87% of them singletons. This TCR derives from a human donor whose cells served as feeder cells for cultures in a pregnancy study. The sample consisted of peripheral blood from another person, used as feeder cells. The gene calls are TRBV4-2 and TRBJ2-5; possible D gene TRBD2, 5 bases. CDR3 bases: TGTGCCAGCAGCCAACCGGGGTCACAAGAGACCCAGTACTTC. It is translated as CASSQPGSQETQYF.